This note documents a single TCR beta chain sequence. Its specificity is not known. Germline lookup yields CDR1 MNHEY and CDR2 SMNVEV (reference sequence). The CDR3 consists of 16 residues. V dropped 6 bases and J dropped 2 bases, with 17 bases sitting between them. Sequencing used immunoSEQ multiplex PCR; TCRdb keeps in-frame clones, though not all of them. The data contain just over 55,000 clones, nearly 80% of them singletons. Investigators separated out CD4+ T cells once 9 to 11 days of culture had passed. Vaccine administered to participants consisted of two doses of either BNT162b2 or mRNA-1273. This record comes from a study of vaccination effects on CD4 cells after COVID-19. Study details: Samples that were drawn after vaccination came a median of 72 days after the second dose. Each culture well received about 1.8 million PBMC. These cells were then cultured in IMDM with about 10 IU/ml IL-2 and about 9.9 ug/ml peptides.

The sequence was obtained from a human donor who received a COVID-19 vaccine. Here the sequenced sample was CD4+ T cells from PBMCs cultured without peptide, taken after COVID-19 vaccination. The chain couples TRBV27 to TRBJ1-3; weak D call: TRBD1 (6 bases). Here the CDR3 reads CASRATGYFAGNTIYF. In DNA, the CDR3 is TGTGCCAGCAGGGCGACAGGCTATTTCGCTGGAAACACCATATATTTT.